This is a list of T cell receptor beta chains from one sample in a study of tumor-infiltrating lymphocytes in primary liver carcinoma. One entry per CDR3 protein results from TCRdb running MiXCR on the multiplex PCR reads. The data hold approximately 100,000 distinct CDR3 sequences, with 65% to 75% observed a single time. The sequenced sample consisted of liver tumor tissue from sampling region 2. These receptors were collected from a woman aged 55-69 years with primary liver carcinoma and hepatitis B virus infection. CDR3s include the opening cysteine and the closing phenylalanine or tryptophan. D genes are given only for firm matches. Expanded clones are given a class, and other clones once, few, many or no size at all.

size	V	J	D	CDR3	DNA
many	TRBV6-6	TRBJ1-1	NA	CASSDTQYTEAFF	TGTGCCAGCAGCGATACCCAGTACACTGAAGCTTTCTTT
NA	TRBV25-1	TRBJ1-1	NA	CASSDEPGRDTEAFF	TGTGCGAGCAGCGACGAACCGGGACGGGACACTGAAGCTTTCTTT
NA	TRBV11-3	TRBJ2-1	TRBD2	CASNSRGSGNYEQFF	TGTGCCAGCAACTCTCGGGGTAGCGGGAACTATGAGCAGTTCTTC
NA	TRBV6-6	TRBJ2-1	TRBD2	CTSDIIAGGPDNEQFF	TGTACCAGCGATATAATAGCGGGAGGTCCCGACAATGAGCAGTTCTTC
NA	TRBV4-2	TRBJ1-4	TRBD1	CAGSQEYRGADEKLFF	TGTGCCGGCAGCCAAGAGTACAGGGGAGCGGATGAAAAACTGTTTTTT
NA	TRBV10-3	TRBJ2-1	NA	CAISPFREINEHFF	TGTGCCATTAGCCCCTTTAGGGAAATAAATGAGCACTTCTTC
NA	TRBV29-1	TRBJ2-1	NA	CSADQGNEQFF	TGCAGCGCTGATCAAGGGAATGAGCAGTTCTTC
many	TRBV5-5	TRBJ1-2	NA	CASSLIGISNYGYTF	TGTGCCAGCAGCTTGATAGGGATCAGTAACTATGGCTACACCTTC
many	TRBV5-1	TRBJ1-1	NA	CASSLGDTSHTEAFF	TGCGCCAGCAGCTTGGGGGACACAAGTCACACTGAAGCTTTCTTT
NA	TRBV6-5	TRBJ2-1	NA	CASGPRVRACRYDEQFF	TGTGCCAGCGGGCCCCGGGTTCGAGCGTGTCGCTACGATGAGCAGTTCTTC
many	TRBV6-1	TRBJ2-5	TRBD1	CASNPRDRNQETQYF	TGTGCCAGCAACCCCCGGGACAGGAACCAAGAGACCCAGTACTTC
NA	TRBV4-2	TRBJ2-6	NA	CVSSQQRGSGGNVLTF	TGTGTCAGCAGCCAGCAACGAGGCTCTGGGGGCAACGTCCTGACTTTC
NA	TRBV5-1	TRBJ2-1	TRBD2	CASSSTSGSGNEHFF	TGCGCCAGCAGTTCGACTAGCGGGAGTGGGAATGAGCACTTCTTC
NA	TRBV5-1	TRBJ1-4	TRBD1	CASSVPTGRGERLFF	TGCGCCAGCAGTGTACCGACAGGGAGGGGTGAAAGACTGTTTTTT
NA	TRBV29-1	TRBJ2-3	NA	CSVEALSRVGVSTDTQYF	TGCAGCGTTGAAGCGTTGAGTAGGGTGGGGGTTAGCACAGATACTCAGTATTTT
NA	TRBV7-9	TRBJ1-2	TRBD1	CASSADRVGGYTF	TGTGCCAGCAGCGCTGACAGGGTGGGGGGCTACACCTTC
NA	TRBV11-2	TRBJ1-2	NA	CASSLIGHGYGHTF	TGTGCCAGCAGCTTAATCGGACATGGCTATGGCCACACTTTC
NA	TRBV11-3	TRBJ2-5	NA	CASSRDKGRETQYF	TGTGCAAGCAGCCGAGACAAGGGGCGAGAGACCCAGTACTTC
many	TRBV5-1	TRBJ2-1	NA	CASSPERGSDEQFF	TGCGCCAGCAGCCCTGAAAGGGGTTCGGATGAGCAGTTCTTC
NA	TRBV29-1	TRBJ2-3	NA	CSVEVLGRVGVSTDTQYF	TGTAGCGTTGAAGTGTTGGGCAGGGTGGGGGTTAGCACAGATACACAGTATTTT
NA	TRBV7-8	TRBJ1-5	NA	CDSSSLAGTSNKPQHF	TGTGACAGCAGCTCGTTGGCGGGGACGAGCAATAAGCCCCAGCATTTT
NA	TRBV6-2/TRBV6-3	TRBJ1-1	NA	CASSYGGRRDIKAFF	TGTGCCAGCAGTTACGGCGGACGGAGGGACATTAAGGCTTTCTTT
NA	TRBV28	TRBJ1-1	TRBD1	CASSSLEGAGRTGAFF	TGTGCCAGCAGTTCCTTGGAGGGGGCGGGGAGAACTGGAGCTTTCTTT
many	TRBV6-1	TRBJ2-3	NA	CASSRERATDTQYF	TGTGCCAGCAGTCGTGAGCGGGCGACAGATACGCAGTATTTT
many	TRBV14	TRBJ1-3	NA	CASSQETGYFSGNTIYF	TGTGCCAGCAGCCAAGAGACAGGCTATTTCTCTGGAAACACCATATATTTT
NA	TRBV7-2	TRBJ2-6	TRBD1	CASSLATGTGANVLTF	TGTGCCAGCAGCTTAGCGACAGGGACCGGGGCCAACGTCCTGACTTTC
NA	TRBV11-1	TRBJ2-7	NA	CSSSSRTAGLREQYF	TGTTCCAGCAGCTCTCGGACAGCAGGACTACGAGAGCAGTACTTC
NA	TRBV28	TRBJ2-2	TRBD1	CASTGLDRAANTGELFF	TGTGCCAGCACCGGTTTGGACAGGGCTGCGAACACCGGGGAGCTGTTTTTT
NA	TRBV11-1	TRBJ2-5	NA	CASGLVLDAPLETQYF	TGTGCCAGCGGCTTAGTATTGGACGCCCCACTAGAGACCCAGTACTTC
NA	TRBV9	TRBJ2-3	NA	CASSPRLDTQYF	TGTGCCAGCAGCCCCCGTCTAGATACGCAGTATTTT
NA	TRBV11-2	TRBJ2-5	TRBD1	CASSLKTGEEETQYF	TGTGCCAGCAGCTTAAAGACAGGGGAAGAGGAGACCCAGTACTTC
NA	TRBV11-2	TRBJ2-7	NA	CASSPPEGRAGNYEQYF	TGTGCCAGCAGCCCCCCAGAGGGCAGGGCAGGGAACTACGAGCAGTACTTC
NA	TRBV6-5	TRBJ2-7	NA	CASSYERPQEGAYEQYF	TGTGCCAGCAGTTACGAACGACCCCAGGAGGGAGCCTATGAGCAGTACTTC
NA	TRBV10-3	TRBJ1-6	NA	CIISENNGTPLHF	TGTATCATCAGTGAAAATAACGGAACACCCCTCCACTTT
NA	TRBV7-9	TRBJ2-7	NA	CASSAPGAPQSVEQYF	TGTGCCAGCAGCGCGCCGGGGGCGCCTCAAAGCGTCGAGCAGTACTTC
NA	TRBV11-2	TRBJ2-3	NA	CASRPFATSTDTQYF	TGCGCCAGCAGGCCCTTCGCGACTAGCACAGATACGCAGTATTTT
NA	TRBV29-1	TRBJ1-1	NA	CSARVSSTEAFF	TGCAGCGCCCGGGTCTCGAGCACTGAAGCTTTCTTT
NA	TRBV29-1	TRBJ1-2	TRBD1	CSVEDQGYRGLHDYTF	TGCAGCGTTGAAGATCAAGGATATAGGGGGCTCCACGACTACACCTTC
NA	TRBV28	TRBJ1-6	NA	CASSFGIDSYNSSLHF	TGTGCCAGCAGTTTCGGGATCGACTCCTATAATTCATCCCTCCACTTT
NA	TRBV30	TRBJ1-4	TRBD1	CAWTSKVVGQGGKEKLFF	TGTGCCTGGACCTCAAAGGTGGTAGGACAGGGAGGGAAAGAAAAACTGTTTTTT